Listed below are T cell receptor beta chains from one sample, sequenced in a study of OX40 agonist ivuxolimab in advanced cancers. Data came from immunoSEQ multiplex PCR; TCRdb stores just in-frame clones and leaves some out. Among 60,000 or so clones listed, 65% to 85% were seen once. Material: CD4+ or CD8+ T cells sorted from blood, obtained in a trial of the OX40 agonist ivuxolimab. These receptors came from an adult with an advanced solid tumor such as melanoma, head and neck, liver or kidney cancer. Both conserved end residues are part of each CDR3.

TRBJ2-1 TRBV18 CASSPLRTGGGSYNEQFF
TRBJ2-7 TRBV23-1 CASSEAVYEQYF
TRBJ2-3 TRBV5-1 CASSAEDRATDTQYF
TRBJ2-5 TRBV15 CATSSLNGRETQYF
TRBJ2-3 TRBV2 CASSDRGREDTQYF
TRBJ1-5 TRBV27 CASRPGVISNQPQHF
TRBJ2-7 TRBV4-3 CASSQEGRSFDEQYF
TRBJ2-5 TRBV15 CATSRLGPTGETQYF
TRBJ2-1 TRBV11-2 CASSYRGLSSYNEQFF
TRBJ2-7 TRBV19 CASSSTSGSEQYF
TRBJ2-7 TRBV7-2 CASSLVGGRDEQYF
TRBJ1-1 TRBV13 CASSSWGQANTEAFF
TRBJ1-2 TRBV6-5 CASSADLPGGYTF
TRBJ1-1 TRBV18 CASSLGRQGAGTEAFF
TRBJ2-3 TRBV5-1 CASSLELAGPDTQYF
TRBJ1-3 TRBV7-9 CASSYGAGAGNTIYF
TRBJ1-1 TRBV28 CASSPPGRAYTEAFF
TRBJ2-5 TRBV7-8 CASSLAAAIQETQYF
TRBJ1-4 TRBV5-1 CASSYGAFQEKLFF
TRBJ2-5 TRBV9 CASSVEAGSPETQYF
TRBJ1-2 TRBV30 CAWRPPEGWNYGYTF
TRBJ2-7 TRBV20-1 CSAQGPEQYF
TRBJ2-5 TRBV10-2 CASSDLGLAGTQYF
- TRBV13 CASSFGGRVPEQYF
TRBJ1-5 TRBV28 CASSLLTVNQPQHF
TRBJ1-1 TRBV19 CASSIRPQGEAFF
TRBJ1-6 TRBV10-2 CASSTVGTLHF
TRBJ2-7 TRBV15 CATSRDRTGSSYEQYF
TRBJ2-1 TRBV18 CASSPSRREGNEQFF
TRBJ2-1 TRBV23-1 CASSPHGQGDFAEQFF
TRBJ2-2 TRBV14 CASSQWAVSGELFF
TRBJ2-6 TRBV28 CASRPRDREWANVLTF
TRBJ2-5 TRBV11-3 CASSRRTGGETQYF
TRBJ2-2 TRBV15 CATSDRDPTGELFF
TRBJ2-2 TRBV30 CAWSVRGAANTGELFF
TRBJ1-2 TRBV6-5 CASSYDRTGLYGYTF
TRBJ2-1 TRBV29-1 CSVLLDVLSEQFF
TRBJ1-6 TRBV2 CASSESPGNNSPLHF
TRBJ2-7 TRBV4-1 CASSHPQRGRSSYEQYF
TRBJ1-1 TRBV2 CASSRGAETEAFF
TRBJ2-5 TRBV10-1 CASSRQVGETQYF
TRBJ1-2 TRBV15 CATSRDDRVMHGYTF
TRBJ2-7 TRBV7-6 CASSFSPPRSTSPLSYEQYF
TRBJ2-2 TRBV10-2 CASSESVGLARTGELFF
TRBJ1-6 TRBV5-1 CASSLDSSNSPLHF
TRBJ2-5 TRBV11-2 CASSLVLATETQYF
TRBJ1-1 TRBV7-2 CASSFAGGDTEAFF
TRBJ2-3 TRBV10-1 CASSGRLAGGPTDTQYF
TRBJ2-6 TRBV14 CASSQLGGANVLTF
TRBJ1-2 TRBV6-5 CASSGTGANYGYTF
TRBJ2-7 TRBV27 CASSSHGNRYEQYF
TRBJ1-1 TRBV9 CASSVGFRRNTEAFF
TRBJ2-1 TRBV19 CASSIGPGSYNEQFF
TRBJ2-5 TRBV5-1 CASSAGQQKETQYF
TRBJ2-7 TRBV28 CASSGVGGEGNFYEQYF
TRBJ2-1 TRBV7-9 CASSLAGTVHNEQFF
TRBJ1-1 TRBV5-4 CASSLRTGGTEAFF
TRBJ2-5 TRBV5-6 CASSLYAGTETQYF
TRBJ2-7 TRBV11-2 CASSETSGRSEQYF
TRBJ1-5 TRBV10-2 CASSESNGNQPQHF